This is a list of T cell receptor beta chains from one sample in a study of blood T cell repertoires in COVID-19. The table came from immunoSEQ multiplex PCR; TCRdb's copy has only in-frame clones and leaves some out. Of some 44,000 clones listed, approximately 90% are singletons. Sequencing was done on a sample of peripheral blood. Receptors originate from a human donor in a cohort sampled during active COVID-19. Each CDR3 is given with its conserved first and last residue. Each record gives: CDR3 protein, V gene, D gene. D genes are given only for firm matches.

CASSLAGPSNYGYTF,TRBV5-4,-
CASAGDTQETQYF,TRBV5-1,-
CASSFSNEQFF,TRBV7-2,-
CASSRTSVGEQFF,TRBV7-3,TRBD2
CASRNQDSMNTEAFF,TRBV6-5,-
CASSLRGPYNSPLHF,TRBV5-4,-
CASSITSRETQYF,TRBV19,-
CASSQGRGETQYF,TRBV3-1/TRBV3-2,-
CASSLYRGRLYEQYF,TRBV14,TRBD1
CATSDLHRGYGYTF,TRBV24-1,TRBD1
CASRRQGATGNTIYF,TRBV6-5,TRBD1
CAISLWTGVNYGYTF,TRBV10-3,TRBD1
CASSVVGGSYNEQFF,TRBV9,-
CASSVRLESRITGELFF,TRBV9,-
CASSLAPGGQGETQYF,TRBV5-1,TRBD1
CASSETGSGTGELFF,TRBV2,TRBD1
CASSTMTGVGYTF,TRBV5-4,TRBD1
CASSLTSGGVEQFF,TRBV7-2,TRBD2
CASSLAPHSGRRGDTQYF,TRBV7-8,TRBD2
CASSPDRGYGYTF,TRBV6-5,TRBD1
CASSQTLTSGGTDTQYF,TRBV4-3,TRBD2
CASSLGGGNIQYF,TRBV11-2,TRBD2
CASSQGGFTDTQYF,TRBV3-1/TRBV3-2,-
CASSYSRGGAYNEQFF,TRBV6-5,TRBD2
CASSYRETQYF,TRBV5-1,-
CASSTFTNEQYF,TRBV6-6,-
CASSQDRLAGRPRYF,TRBV4-2,TRBD2
CAISGPGQGLSPLHF,TRBV10-3,TRBD1
CASRPTDRGRETQYF,TRBV5-6,TRBD1
CASSSAGTKNTEAFF,TRBV5-1,-
CASSLSGTGPYGYTF,TRBV7-2,TRBD1
CASSQDGSTRNTGELFF,TRBV4-1,-
CASRPPGGYTF,TRBV2,-
CASSLEPSGLYEQYF,TRBV5-1,TRBD2
CASTAGSGYTF,TRBV28,-
CASSSGGPSPEAFF,TRBV7-9,-
CSVANRGREQYF,TRBV29-1,TRBD1
CSVVGGQGSTNEKLFF,TRBV29-1,TRBD1
CASSLDRTGTGVYEQYF,TRBV18,TRBD1
CASSMRAGGQYTGELFF,TRBV19,TRBD2
CASSQAGTGLETQYF,TRBV4-1,TRBD1
CASSFRTGSNTGELFF,TRBV7-2,TRBD1
CAISDPGQGAGGYTF,TRBV10-3,TRBD1
CASSPGGSYNEQFF,TRBV18,-
CASSPGQGHYNEQFF,TRBV18,-
CASSFSGDTEAFF,TRBV27,-
CASSYFQGSNQPQHF,TRBV6-2/TRBV6-3,-
CASSEGQPSYNEQFF,TRBV2,-
CASSDSHTEAFF,TRBV10-1,-
CASSPDPQGDQPQHF,TRBV4-3,TRBD1
CASSIVGRGRSSGNTIYF,TRBV19,-
CASSLEAGASSYNEQFF,TRBV7-6,-
CASSQGRTSGAQETQYF,TRBV4-2,TRBD2
CASSHRSSLVGFLTEAFF,TRBV23-1,-
CASSLVAIWRGELFF,TRBV6-2/TRBV6-3,-
CASSHPPASGTPDTQYF,TRBV4-3,TRBD2
CASGDRAREKLFF,TRBV19,TRBD1
CASSPLGLAGVGTQYF,TRBV7-8,TRBD2
CASSLASGGPREQFF,TRBV7-6,TRBD2
CASSLVGGRGQETQYF,TRBV5-1,-